This T cell receptor (beta chain) is drawn from a study of T-cell reconstitution after alpha-beta-depleted transplantation in children. As regards this clonotype: Its target is unknown.

Overall study results and limits: After one year, T-cell counts and TCRbeta diversity mostly came from new T cells.

This CDR3 spans 14 amino acids. V was cut by 11 bases and J by 4 bases, with 20 bases left in between. Germline V CDR1 and CDR2: LGHDT, YNNKEL (reference sequence). It was with unique molecular identifiers that the TCRbeta library was prepared. TCRdb fed the PCR reads into MiXCR, producing one record per CDR3 protein. The data contain about a million distinct CDR3 sequences, under 30% of them singletons. The chain couples TRBV3-1 to TRBJ1-2; D is unresolved. The sequenced sample was PBMCs, mostly from graft donor cells, obtained 360 days after TCRalphabeta/CD19-depleted stem cell transplant. This TCR came from a boy under three years old who had a stem cell transplant for SCID, so the T cells may come from the graft donor. This CDR3 is CASSQSPIGYGYTF. CDR3 nucleotides: TGTGCCTCCAGCCAATCCCCTATAGGCTATGGCTACACCTTC.